These 20 T cell receptor beta chains were sequenced from one sample in a study of T cell responses to AZD1222 COVID-19 vaccine (dated by TCRdb to about 2021). The protocol used for the library was the immunoSEQ multiplex PCR assay. In its TCRdb copy, this immuneACCESS table keeps in-frame sequences only and misses some clones. Where compared with another copy, unresolved V genes explain less than half of these, and the others have no known cause. The sample data list about 160,000 clones, and around 94% of these were observed just once. The ten largest account for 4% to 5.5% of the sample. The time point label, read with the paper, signifies: about 28 days (+/-7) after the second vaccine dose. The sample consisted of peripheral blood, taken 28 days after the second AZD1222 dose. The receptors originated from an adult who received the AZD1222 COVID-19 vaccine.

This rearrangement joins TRBV19 to TRBJ2-7, with 13 nucleotides matching TRBD2. Germline lookup yields CDR1 LNHDA and CDR2 SQIVND (reference sequence). V lost 6 bases and J lost 4; bases outside the gene matches: 6. The length of the CDR3 is 15 residues. The CDR3 DNA follows: TGTGCCAGTAGCCAAGGACTAGCGGGAGTTTACGAGCAGTACTTC. It yields the protein CASSQGLAGVYEQYF.

The chain links TRBV19 to TRBJ1-6, with a possible D match to TRBD1 (5 bases). The CDR3 is made up of 15 amino acids. CDR1 is LNHDA and CDR2 is SQIVND in the germline V gene (reference sequence). V was trimmed by 5 bases and J by 6 bases, leaving 14 bases between them. CDR3 nucleotide sequence: TGTGCCAGTAGTCCCCCGGGACGGGTTAATTCACCCCTCCACTTT. Residues: CASSPPGRVNSPLHF.

The CDR3 bases are TGTGCCAGCAGCATGGGGGTCCGGGGTAAATCACCCCTCCACTTT. Translated, it gives CASSMGVRGKSPLHF. This sequence joins TRBV7-9 and TRBJ1-6, with a weak D call TRBD1 (5 bases). The V gene's germline CDR1 is SEHNR and CDR2 FQNEAQ (reference sequence). The CDR3 has 15 amino acids. The ends were cut back, 5 bases at V and 10 bases at J, with 18 bases in the middle.

The V call is TRBV27, the J call TRBJ1-1; 9 bases are shared with TRBD1. The CDR3 covers 12 residues. From germline, CDR1 is MNHEY and CDR2 SMNVEV (reference sequence). Germline trimming cut 6 bases from V and 11 bases from J; bases unmatched to any gene: 7. The CDR3 here is CASRMGTGHAFF. CDR3 bases: TGTGCCAGCAGAATGGGGACAGGGCATGCTTTCTTT.

V and J are TRBV3-1 (or the pseudogene TRBV3-2) and TRBJ2-7; tentative D call: TRBD2 (6 bases). CDR3 length equals 16 residues. Trimming took 4 bases from V and 1 from J, leaving 17 bases between them. Germline CDR1 is LGHDT and CDR2 is YNNKEL (reference sequence). The CDR3 sequence is CASSRLLAQSSYEQYF. CDR3 bases: TGTGCCAGCAGCCGCCTGCTAGCGCAGTCTTCCTACGAGCAGTACTTC.

The chain links TRBV6-6 to TRBJ1-2; D possibly corresponds to TRBD1 (5 bases). In germline, CDR1 is MNHNY, CDR2 SVGAGI (reference sequence). There are 15 residues in the CDR3. V was cut by 5 bases and J by 0 bases, with 13 bases left in between. The CDR3 nucleotides are TGTGCCAGCAGTAAACTCCAGGGTACTAACTATGGCTACACCTTC. This codes for CASSKLQGTNYGYTF.

The genes are TRBV19 and TRBJ2-1; 11 positions agree with TRBD2. With 6 bases clipped from V and 3 bases from J, the junction kept 10 bases outside the gene matches. The CDR3 is 17 residues long. The V gene's germline CDR1 is LNHDA and CDR2 SQIVND (reference sequence). CDR3 nucleotides: TGTGCCAGTAGCCAAATAGCGGGAGGGCCTAACTACAATGAGCAGTTCTTC. This gives the protein CASSQIAGGPNYNEQFF.

This chain joins TRBV30 and TRBJ1-5; the match to TRBD1 covers 9 bases. CDR3 length equals 17 residues. Losses at the gene ends were 0 bases for V and 2 bases for J; bases not matched to a gene: 8. The germline gives CDR1 GTSNPN, CDR2 SVGIG (reference sequence). CDR3: CAWSVTIGQGRNQPQHF. CDR3 nucleotides: TGTGCCTGGAGTGTAACGATCGGACAGGGGCGCAATCAGCCCCAGCATTTT.

V gene TRBV7-5 combines with J gene TRBJ2-1; no DNA check was done on the table's D call, TRBD1. TRBV7-5 is noted as a pseudogene. The CDR3 runs to 14 residues. The CDR3 DNA reads TGTGCCAGAAGCCCCCGGACAGGATACAATGAGCAGTTCTTC. It yields the protein CARSPRTGYNEQFF.

The chain has TRBV6-2 or TRBV6-3 and TRBJ2-7; D remains ambiguous. Trimming stripped 2 bases from V and 3 bases from J, with 14 bases between. The CDR3 is 15 amino acids. Germline V lookup: CDR1 MNHEY, CDR2 SVGEGT. Here the CDR3 reads CASSYPNTYHYEQYF. The DNA of the CDR3 is TGTGCCAGCAGTTACCCGAACACCTACCACTACGAGCAGTACTTC.

The chain recombines TRBV4-2 with TRBJ2-7, with unresolved D. Trimming removed 2 bases at V and 4 bases at J, with 12 bases between. This CDR3 contains 14 residues. The germline gives CDR1 LGHNA, CDR2 YNFKEQ. CDR3 sequence: CASSQNHGPYEQYF. In nucleotides, the CDR3 is TGTGCCAGCAGCCAAAACCACGGACCGTACGAGCAGTACTTC.

The chain joins TRBV19 to TRBJ2-7, with 8 bases aligning to TRBD1. The germline V gene has CDR1 LNHDA and CDR2 SQIVND (reference sequence). There are 15 residues in the CDR3. J gave up 0 bases and V 2 bases, and 3 bases lay outside the gene matches. This CDR3 is CASSIYRGSSYEQYF. In DNA form, the CDR3 reads TGTGCCAGTAGTATATACAGGGGGAGCTCCTACGAGCAGTACTTC.

V usage is TRBV27 and J usage is TRBJ1-6; possible D gene TRBD1, 5 bases. The CDR3 is 15 residues long. V was trimmed by 5 bases and J by 4 bases, leaving 12 bases between them. Germline V gives CDR1 MNHEY, CDR2 SMNVEV (reference sequence). CDR3 residues: CASSTRDDYNSPLHF. CDR3 nucleotide sequence: TGTGCCAGCAGTACCCGGGACGATTATAATTCACCCCTCCACTTT.

The chain recombines TRBV11-1 with TRBJ2-1; tentative D call: TRBD2 (6 bases). The CDR3 is 16 residues long. The germline V and J ends were trimmed by 4 bases and 5 bases, with 18 bases remaining between them. From germline, CDR1 is SGHAT and CDR2 FQDESV (reference sequence). This CDR3 reads CASSSPYGTGDNEQFF. The CDR3 coding sequence is TGTGCCAGCAGCTCCCCTTACGGGACGGGGGACAATGAGCAGTTCTTC.

The rearrangement uses TRBV7-2 and TRBJ2-2, with TRBD2 matching over 13 bases. Germline V CDR1 and CDR2: SGHTA, FQGNSA. J was trimmed by 7 bases and V by 9 bases; bases with no gene match: 5. The CDR3 is 14 amino acids. The CDR3 nucleotides are TGTGCCAGTGGACTAGCGGGAGTAGGCGGGGAGCTGTTTTTT. Its protein is CASGLAGVGGELFF.

The chain is built from TRBV13 and TRBJ2-3; TRBD2 matches at 7 bases. V shed 4 bases and J 3 bases; nucleotides not matched to a gene: 10. This CDR3 spans 16 amino acids. CDR1 PRHDT and CDR2 FYEKMQ come from the germline V gene (reference sequence). The CDR3 DNA is TGTGCCAGCAGCTCCTCAGGACTGGGGGGGACAGATACGCAGTATTTT. Translated: CASSSSGLGGTDTQYF.

This clone was seen more than once but under ten times. V and J are TRBV7-2 and TRBJ1-5; D possibly corresponds to TRBD1 (6 bases). CDR1 is SGHTA and CDR2 is FQGNSA in the germline V gene. Trimming pared 6 bases from V and 7 bases from J, leaving 19 bases between. This CDR3 has 15 amino acids. This chain's CDR3 is CASSQSTGPGQPQHF. CDR3 coding DNA: TGTGCCAGCAGTCAAAGCACAGGGCCAGGACAGCCCCAGCATTTT.

J is TRBJ2-7 and V is TRBV14, with D uncertain. The CDR3 runs to 13 residues. The germline V gene encodes CDR1 SGHDN and CDR2 FVKESK. The V end was cut by 1 base, the J end by 4 bases, with 8 bases between. Written as DNA, the CDR3 is TGTGCCAGCAGCCAAGGTTTGGGTTACGAGCAGTACTTC. Its protein is CASSQGLGYEQYF. Looking up the rest from reference TRBV14 and TRBJ2-7 gives the full variable domain: EAGVTQFPSHSVIEKGQTVTLRCDPISGHDNLYWYRRVMGKEIKFLLHFVKESKQDESGMPNNRFLAERTGGTYSTLKVQPAELEDSGVYFCASSQGLGYEQYFGPGTRLTVT.

Details on this clone: The sample has other DNA sequences that encode this CDR3 too. J is TRBJ1-2 and V is TRBV6-1; no definite D call. Per germline, CDR1 MNHNS and CDR2 SASEGT. The length of the CDR3 is 13 residues. With 0 bases removed from V and 5 bases from J, the gap between germline ends came to 7 bases. For the CDR3, the DNA is TGTGCCAGCAGTGAAGCGGGCGGTTATGGCTACACCTTC. This sequence encodes CASSEAGGYGYTF.

The chain carries TRBV6-5 and TRBJ1-5, with TRBD1 as a possible D gene (6 bases). The germline V and J ends were trimmed by 4 bases and 4 bases, with 11 bases remaining between them. CDR1 is MNHEY and CDR2 is SVGAGI in the germline V gene. The CDR3 extends over 14 amino acids. CDR3 nucleotides: TGTGCCAGCAGTTCGGACAGAGATAATCAGCCCCAGCATTTT. This codes for CASSSDRDNQPQHF.